This T cell receptor (beta chain) was identified in a study of shared clonotypes between healthy human individuals. Produced via immunoSEQ multiplex PCR; TCRdb's table is partial and in-frame only. The sample yields about 2.4 million clones, over 85% seen once. This clone was seen once. Per germline, CDR1 SGHRS and CDR2 YFSETQ. V was cut by 2 bases and J by 7 bases, with 15 bases left in between. CDR3 length: 15 amino acids. Study donors comprised healthy, HIV-negative adults devoid of recent acute infection or vaccination. The sequenced material came from naive CD4+ T cells from PBMCs. Subset given: CD45RA+ positively selected. The source of this sequence is a man between 18 and 29 years old in good health. Some clones in this sample may be carry-over from other donors' samples. This chain joins TRBV5-1 and TRBJ2-2; D possibly corresponds to TRBD2 (6 bases). In nucleotides, the CDR3 is TGCGCCAGCAGCTTAGACTCCCCGCGGGGCGGGGAGCTGTTTTTT. This translates into CASSLDSPRGGELFF.